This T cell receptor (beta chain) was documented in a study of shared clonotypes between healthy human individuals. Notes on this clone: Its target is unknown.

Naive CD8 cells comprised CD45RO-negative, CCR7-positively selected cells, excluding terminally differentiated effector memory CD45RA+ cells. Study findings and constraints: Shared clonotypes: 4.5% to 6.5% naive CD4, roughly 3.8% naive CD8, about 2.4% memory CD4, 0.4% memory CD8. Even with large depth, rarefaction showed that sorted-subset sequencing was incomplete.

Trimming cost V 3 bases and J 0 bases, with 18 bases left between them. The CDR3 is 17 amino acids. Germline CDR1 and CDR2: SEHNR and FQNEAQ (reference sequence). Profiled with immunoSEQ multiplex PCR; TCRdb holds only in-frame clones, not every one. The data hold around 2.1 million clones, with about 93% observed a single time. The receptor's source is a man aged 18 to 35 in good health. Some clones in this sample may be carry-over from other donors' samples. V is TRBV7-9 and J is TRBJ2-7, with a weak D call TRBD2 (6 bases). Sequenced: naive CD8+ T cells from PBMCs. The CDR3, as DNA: TGTGCCAGCAGCTTTGGAAGCGGGCTAAATCCCTCCTACGAGCAGTACTTC. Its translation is CASSFGSGLNPSYEQYF.